These 15 T cell receptor beta chains were all obtained from the same sample, sequenced in a study of shared clonotypes between healthy human individuals. The protocol was immunoSEQ multiplex PCR, while the TCRdb copy is restricted to in-frame clones and leaves out a portion. The sample lists about 610,000 clones, 95% to 98% occurring once. Sequenced material: naive CD4+ T cells sorted from blood. The subset is: CD45RA+ positively selected. The receptors shown here come from a woman in her 30s in good health.

This chain links TRBV4-2 with TRBJ1-2; TRBD1 matches 9 bases. V lost 6 bases to trimming and J lost 2 bases; unmatched junction nucleotides: 10. This CDR3 spans 16 amino acids. Germline V lookup: CDR1 LGHNA, CDR2 YNFKEQ. The CDR3 nucleotides read TGTGCCAGCAGTCAAAAGGGTGGGACAGGGAACTATGGCTACACCTTC. Amino acid sequence: CASSQKGGTGNYGYTF.

The V call is TRBV15, the J call TRBJ2-7; 10 nucleotides align to TRBD2. After removal of 0 bases from V and 4 bases from J, the junction contained 12 bases not matched to a gene. From germline, CDR1 is LNHNV and CDR2 YYDKDF (reference sequence). The CDR3 runs 18 residues. Here the CDR3 reads CATSREPIRLAGWYEQYF. The CDR3, as DNA: TGTGCCACCAGCAGAGAACCGATCAGACTAGCGGGCTGGTACGAGCAGTACTTC.

The rearrangement joins TRBV6-6 to TRBJ2-7, with 8 bases lining up with TRBD2. CDR1 is MNHNY, CDR2 SVGAGI, per germline (reference sequence). The CDR3 loop spans 14 amino acids. The trim removed 5 bases at V and 5 bases at J, leaving 8 bases unmatched. The CDR3 loop reads CASSVSGRRNEQYF. Written as DNA, the CDR3 is TGTGCCAGCAGTGTAAGCGGGAGAAGAAACGAGCAGTACTTC.

CDR3 bases: TGTGCCAGCAGTTTAAGGCTGCTAGCGGCCCTGGGGGCCACAGATACGCAGTATTTT. It codes for CASSLRLLAALGATDTQYF. The genes are TRBV28 and TRBJ2-3; D possibly corresponds to TRBD2 (7 bases). V was pared by 2 bases and J by 2 bases, with 23 bases between. CDR1 is MDHEN, CDR2 SYDVKM, per germline. The CDR3 contains 19 residues.

This chain uses TRBV7-9 with TRBJ2-3, with TRBD2 matching over 10 bases. This CDR3 spans 13 amino acids. Germline CDR1 and CDR2: SEHNR and FQNEAQ (reference sequence). The V gene end was trimmed by 11 bases and the J gene end by 3 bases; junction bases not matched to a gene: 5. DNA for the CDR3: TGTGCCCCTGGACTAGCGGTAACAGATACGCAGTATTTT. This gives the protein CAPGLAVTDTQYF.

V usage is TRBV9 and J usage is TRBJ2-1; TRBD2 aligns across 10 bases. The germline V gene has CDR1 SGDLS and CDR2 YYNGEE. After removal of 0 bases from V and 8 bases from J, the junction contained 14 bases not matched to a gene. The CDR3 runs 18 residues. This CDR3 reads CASSVDRTSGSFGDEQFF. DNA for the CDR3: TGTGCCAGCAGCGTAGATCGGACTAGCGGATCCTTCGGGGATGAGCAGTTCTTC.

The chain uses TRBV4-1 and TRBJ1-2; no definite D call. CDR3 size: 16 residues. Trimming cost V 0 bases and J 3 bases, with 14 bases left between them. CDR1 MGHRA and CDR2 YSYEKL come from the germline V gene. The CDR3 sequence is CASSQDLNGRDYGYTF. CDR3 nucleotide sequence: TGCGCCAGCAGCCAAGATCTTAACGGCCGGGACTATGGCTACACCTTC.

The sample holds a few counts of this clone. CDR3 in amino acids: CASSGGTGQETQYF. CDR3 nucleotides: TGTGCCAGCAGTGGAGGGACAGGTCAAGAGACCCAGTACTTC. The rearrangement links TRBV6-5 to TRBJ2-5; 8 nucleotides line up with TRBD1. From germline, CDR1 is MNHEY and CDR2 SVGAGI. This CDR3 is 14 amino acids long. The J segment lost 2 bases and the V segment lost 5 bases, leaving 4 bases of the junction unmatched.

This clone was detected only once. V gene TRBV7-8 combines with J gene TRBJ2-5, with D possibly TRBD1 on 5 matching bases. The J call is doubtful: the DNA matches TRBJ2-7 better. CDR1 and CDR2 from the germline V gene are SGHVS and FQNEAQ. CDR3 length equals 14 residues. In DNA, the CDR3 is TGTGCCAGCCGACAGATGCCGGAAACCTACGAGCAGTACTTC. Its protein is CASRQMPETYEQYF.

This clone has just one count. This sequence joins TRBV4-1 and TRBJ2-4; 14 nucleotides align to TRBD2. CDR3 size: 19 residues. CDR1 MGHRA and CDR2 YSYEKL come from the germline V gene. With V trimmed by 5 bases and J by 3 bases, 12 bases remained unmatched. The CDR3 sequence: CASSSPTSGRADGKNIQYF. The CDR3 coding sequence is TGCGCCAGCAGCTCCCCGACTAGCGGGAGGGCCGACGGCAAAAACATTCAGTACTTC.

The V and J genes are TRBV28 and TRBJ2-7, with 13 bases matching TRBD2. The germline V gene encodes CDR1 MDHEN and CDR2 SYDVKM. The V and J ends lost 5 bases and 7 bases, in that order; junction bases with no gene match: 8. The CDR3 loop spans 15 amino acids. The CDR3 loop reads CASSQGLAGLREQYF. CDR3 sequence (DNA): TGTGCCAGCAGTCAGGGACTAGCGGGACTCCGAGAGCAGTACTTC.

The CDR3 DNA follows: TGCGCCAGCAGCCCGGGTCGGTCGGAAGGCTACACCTTC. Translation: CASSPGRSEGYTF. The V call is TRBV5-1, the J call TRBJ1-2; no definite D call. Germline V CDR1 and CDR2: SGHRS, YFSETQ. The CDR3 covers 13 residues. Trimming stripped 4 bases from V and 8 bases from J, with 15 bases between.

CDR3 residues: CASSQVLLGGPGNEQFF. DNA for the CDR3: TGTGCCAGCAGCCAAGTCCTACTAGGGGGGCCGGGGAATGAGCAGTTCTTC. The rearrangement uses TRBV4-2 and TRBJ2-1; D may be TRBD1 or TRBD2 (6 bases each). This CDR3 is built from 17 residues. The V and J ends lost 1 base and 7 bases respectively, with 20 bases between them. Germline values: CDR1 LGHNA, CDR2 YNFKEQ.

The chain couples TRBV5-1 to TRBJ1-2; 7 bases map to TRBD1. Germline values: CDR1 SGHRS, CDR2 YFSETQ. CDR3 length equals 16 residues. V shed 3 bases and J 7 bases; nucleotides not matched to a gene: 15. The CDR3 coding sequence is TGCGCCAGCAGCTCCCTCCAGACAGGGTCGGGCCTTGGCTACACCTTC. Translation: CASSSLQTGSGLGYTF.

The gene calls are TRBV19 and TRBJ2-2, with 11 nucleotides matching TRBD2. The CDR3 length is 16 residues. V was pared by 3 bases and J by 2 bases, with 2 bases of the junction left unmatched. In germline, CDR1 is LNHDA, CDR2 SQIVND (reference sequence). This chain's CDR3 is CASSMGLAANTGELFF. In DNA, the CDR3 is TGTGCCAGTAGTATGGGACTAGCGGCTAACACCGGGGAGCTGTTTTTT.